One and the same sample provided the 8 T cell receptor beta chains below, sequenced in a study of T cell responses to AZD1222 COVID-19 vaccine (dated by TCRdb to the early 2020s). Library prep was done by the immunoSEQ multiplex PCR assay. TCRdb's version of the immuneACCESS table is confined to in-frame rearrangements and falls short of the full clone set. An unresolved V gene accounts for under half of the shortfall where checked; the remainder is of unknown origin. A total of 150,000 to 180,000 clones appear in this sample, 88% of them only once. The top ten hold around 3% of the sample. The sample's time point, from its label and the paper: baseline before first vaccination. The specimen was peripheral blood, collected on day 0 of AZD1222 vaccination. These receptors were collected from an adult in good health.

J is TRBJ2-2 and V is TRBV4-2, with TRBD1 identical over 10 bases. Losses at the gene ends were 0 bases for V and 5 bases for J; bases not matched to a gene: 6. The CDR3 has 17 amino acids. CDR1 is LGHNA and CDR2 is YNFKEQ in the germline V gene. The CDR3 sequence: CASSQEPGTGVTGELFF. CDR3 nucleotide sequence: TGTGCCAGCAGCCAAGAACCTGGGACAGGGGTTACCGGGGAGCTGTTTTTT.

This chain uses TRBV4-1 with TRBJ2-5; D is unresolved. Germline CDR1 reads MGHRA; CDR2 reads YSYEKL. V was shortened by 4 bases and J by 3 bases, with 9 bases between the two germline ends. CDR3 size: 13 residues. CDR3 residues: CASSRAREETQYF. The CDR3 region has the DNA TGCGCCAGCAGCCGCGCTAGGGAAGAGACCCAGTACTTC.

This chain links TRBV7-2 with TRBJ1-2; TRBD1 matches 9 bases. Trimming at V came to 5 bases and at J to 4 bases, leaving 8 bases not matched to a gene. The CDR3 loop spans 15 amino acids. Germline loops: CDR1 SGHTA, CDR2 FQGNSA. CDR3 sequence: CASSETGQGLYGYTF. The CDR3 DNA sequence: TGTGCCAGCAGCGAAACGGGACAGGGCCTCTATGGCTACACCTTC.

The chain recombines TRBV9 with TRBJ1-1; maybe TRBD1 (6 bases). The CDR3 runs 13 residues. Between the trimmed V and J ends, which lost 4 bases and 6 bases, there was a span of 13 bases. Germline V CDR1 and CDR2: SGDLS, YYNGEE. The CDR3 bases are TGTGCCAGCAGCCCACAGGGATTGGCTGAAGCTTTCTTT. It yields the protein CASSPQGLAEAFF.

The V gene is TRBV19, the J gene TRBJ1-1; a weak D match, TRBD1 (5 bases). Germline V gene data show CDR1 as LNHDA and CDR2 as SQIVND (reference sequence). Trimming pared 4 bases from V and 8 bases from J, leaving 17 bases between. CDR3 length equals 14 residues. CDR3 region: CASSTRVPGTEAFF. The CDR3 bases are TGTGCCAGTAGTACCAGGGTCCCCGGGACCGAAGCTTTCTTT.

The chain has TRBV7-2 and TRBJ1-6, with D hard to call. The V and J ends lost 1 base and 9 bases respectively, with 7 bases between them. The CDR3 is 13 amino acids. Germline values: CDR1 SGHTA, CDR2 FQGNSA. The DNA for the CDR3 is TGTGCCAGCAGCTTAGGCTTTGGTTCACCCCTCCACTTT. Its translation is CASSLGFGSPLHF.

V and J are TRBV2 and TRBJ2-5; D call uncertain. V was trimmed by 7 bases and J by 5 bases, leaving 5 bases between them. From germline, CDR1 is SNHLY and CDR2 FYNNEI. CDR3 length: 10 residues. CDR3 sequence (DNA): TGTGCCAGCAAGGAGGAGACCCAGTACTTC. Its translation is CASKEETQYF.

This chain joins TRBV7-2 and TRBJ2-3; D is ambiguous. This CDR3 has 14 residues. The germline CDR1 and CDR2 sequences are SGHTA and FQGNSA. V was clipped by 5 bases and J by 2 bases, with 11 bases between them. Written as DNA, the CDR3 is TGTGCCAGCAGCCAAGGCTACCCCACAGATACGCAGTATTTT. Its translation: CASSQGYPTDTQYF. Full variable domain (missing parts from reference TRBV7-2 and TRBJ2-3): GAGVSQSPSNKVTEKGKDVELRCDPISGHTALYWYRQSLGQGLEFLIYFQGNSAPDKSGLPSDRFSAERTGGSVSTLTIQRTQQEDSAVYLCASSQGYPTDTQYFGPGTRLTVL.